A selection of T cell receptor beta chains follows, all from one sample in a study of blood T cell repertoires in COVID-19. Profiling relied on immunoSEQ multiplex PCR, and the TCRdb table lists in-frame clones only, not all of them. The repertoire includes about 72,000 clones, 80% to 90% of them detected once, and roughly 11% sits in the top ten. The material sequenced was peripheral blood. These receptors all come from a man aged 70 or older with active or convalescent COVID-19. Both conserved end residues are part of each CDR3. A D gene is named only where the DNA matches it firmly. For some rows the clone size is stated as once, few or many, or as a class when expanded; others skip it.

. | TRBJ1-5 | . | TRBV7-2 | CASSSWDTNQPQHF | TGTGCCAGCAGCTCCTGGGACACGAATCAGCCCCAGCATTTT
TRBD1 | TRBJ2-1 | . | TRBV5-1 | CASSSRDRGLYEQFF | TGCGCCAGCAGCTCCCGGGACAGGGGGCTTTATGAGCAGTTCTTC
TRBD1 | TRBJ1-2 | . | TRBV6-5 | CASSTRTGVGGYTF | TGTGCCAGCAGTACGAGAACAGGGGTTGGGGGCTACACCTTC
. | TRBJ1-2 | . | TRBV3-1/TRBV3-2 | CASSPGNYGYTF | TGTGCCAGCAGCCCAGGGAACTATGGCTACACCTTC
. | TRBJ1-3 | . | TRBV20-1 | CSASRAGAGNTIYF | TGCAGTGCTAGTCGGGCAGGGGCTGGAAACACCATATATTTT
TRBD1 | TRBJ2-5 | . | TRBV11-2 | CASSSRQGAIQETQYF | TGTGCCAGCAGCTCTAGACAGGGGGCAATACAAGAGACCCAGTACTTC
. | TRBJ2-1 | many | TRBV5-1 | CASSFQGFNEQFF | TGCGCCAGCAGCTTTCAGGGCTTTAATGAGCAGTTCTTC
TRBD1 | TRBJ1-2 | . | TRBV12-3/TRBV12-4 | CASSWDRTDGYTF | TGTGCCAGCAGTTGGGACAGGACTGACGGCTACACCTTC
. | TRBJ1-1 | . | TRBV6-6 | CASSPQKNTEAFF | TGTGCCAGCAGTCCTCAGAAGAACACTGAAGCTTTCTTT
. | TRBJ1-2 | . | TRBV28 | CASSSDRSYGYTF | TGTGCCAGCAGTTCCGACAGGTCGTATGGCTACACCTTC
. | TRBJ2-1 | . | TRBV9 | CASSFRLASDEQFF | TGTGCCAGCAGCTTCCGATTGGCCAGCGATGAGCAGTTCTTC
. | TRBJ1-2 | few | TRBV6-6 | CASSYSGWDGYTF | TGTGCCAGCAGTTACTCCGGGTGGGATGGCTACACCTTC
TRBD1 | TRBJ2-5 | . | TRBV4-2 | CASSQDRGQGVAGQETQYF | TGTGCCAGCAGCCAAGATAGGGGACAGGGCGTAGCGGGCCAAGAGACCCAGTACTTC
TRBD1 | TRBJ1-2 | . | TRBV7-9 | CASSYFSTGGSYGYTF | TGTGCCAGCAGCTATTTCTCGACAGGGGGCAGCTATGGCTACACCTTC
. | TRBJ2-2 | . | TRBV6-1 | CASSAEWAEATGELFF | TGTGCCAGCAGTGCGGAGTGGGCGGAGGCGACCGGGGAGCTGTTTTTT
. | TRBJ2-3 | . | TRBV28 | CASSLQGGTDTQYF | TGTGCCAGCAGTTTACAGGGTGGGACAGATACGCAGTATTTT
TRBD1 | TRBJ2-3 | . | TRBV6-5 | CASKTLTGGQDTQYF | TGTGCCAGCAAGACCCTGACAGGGGGCCAAGATACGCAGTATTTT
. | TRBJ1-1 | . | TRBV18 | CASSPGQQNTEAFF | TGTGCCAGCTCACCAGGACAACAGAACACTGAAGCTTTCTTT
. | TRBJ1-5 | . | TRBV6-5 | CASRPPGNNQPQHF | TGTGCCAGCCGTCCCCCGGGGAATAATCAGCCCCAGCATTTT
. | TRBJ1-1 | few | TRBV2 | CASSEQEGTEAFF | TGTGCCAGCAGTGAACAGGAGGGGACTGAAGCTTTCTTT
. | TRBJ2-1 | . | TRBV4-2 | CASSQGGAREQFF | TGTGCCAGCAGCCAAGGCGGGGCACGGGAGCAGTTCTTC
. | TRBJ1-2 | . | TRBV6-6 | CASSFSDRKGYTF | TGTGCCAGCAGTTTTTCGGACAGAAAGGGCTACACCTTC
TRBD1 | TRBJ1-1 | . | TRBV28 | CASSMPSTGAAKAFF | TGTGCCAGCAGTATGCCTTCGACAGGGGCCGCGAAAGCTTTCTTT
. | TRBJ2-7 | . | TRBV2 | CASTPGLILYEQYF | TGTGCCAGCACCCCTGGACTAATTCTCTACGAGCAGTACTTC
. | TRBJ1-3 | once | TRBV25-1 | CASSEYNRDLLGNTIYF | TGTGCCAGCAGTGAATATAATAGGGACTTACTTGGAAACACCATATATTTT